The 13 T cell receptor beta chains below come from one sample, sequenced in a study of metastatic and nonmetastatic thyroid tumors. No patient had received any treatment before thyroid surgery. TCRdb reprocessed the PCR reads via MiXCR. The sample includes roughly 22,000 clones, 35% to 45% of them seen just once. The specimen was blood. These receptors were obtained from a male donor with papillary thyroid cancer or a benign thyroid nodule (not recorded which). Some clones in this sample may be carry-over from other donors' samples.

This clone was recorded a few times. V gene TRBV20-1 combines with J gene TRBJ2-3; TRBD2 is a possible D gene (7 bases). Germline V gene data show CDR1 as DFQATT and CDR2 as SNEGSKA (reference sequence). V was shortened by 6 bases and J by 4 bases, with 17 bases between the two germline ends. The CDR3 totals 14 residues. The CDR3 coding sequence is TGCAGTGCAAAGACTAGGGGGGGGCCAGATACGCAGTATTTT. It specifies CSAKTRGGPDTQYF.

V and J are TRBV27 and TRBJ2-7, with D possibly called TRBD1 or TRBD2 (5 bases each). There are 14 residues in the CDR3. Trimming cost V 3 bases and J 0 bases, with 9 bases left between them. The germline CDR1 and CDR2 sequences are MNHEY and SMNVEV (reference sequence). The CDR3 DNA sequence: TGTGCCAGCAGTTTTGGGGGTCCCTCCTACGAGCAGTACTTC. Translation: CASSFGGPSYEQYF.

This chain uses TRBV18 with TRBJ2-2; 7 bases are a match to TRBD1. The ends lost 3 bases at V and 4 bases at J; junction bases unmatched: 2. The CDR3 runs 14 residues. The germline V gene encodes CDR1 KGHSH and CDR2 LQKENI. The CDR3: CASSPGTVTGELFF. As DNA, the CDR3 is TGTGCCAGCTCACCCGGGACAGTCACCGGGGAGCTGTTTTTT.

The CDR3 DNA is TGTGCCAGCAGCTTGAGGGGGGCACACCAGTCGGGCTCAGATACGCAGTATTTT. This gives the protein CASSLRGAHQSGSDTQYF. This chain connects TRBV11-2 to TRBJ2-3; D tentatively fits TRBD1 or TRBD2 (6 bases each). V lost 3 bases to trimming and J lost 4 bases, with 23 bases between them. CDR1 SGHAT and CDR2 FQNNGV come from the germline V gene. The CDR3 totals 18 residues.

The chain combines TRBV19 with TRBJ2-1; D may match TRBD1 or TRBD2 (6 bases each). With 0 bases removed from V and 0 bases from J, the gap between germline ends came to 15 bases. The germline CDR1 and CDR2 sequences are LNHDA and SQIVND (reference sequence). This CDR3 comprises 18 residues. CDR3 sequence reads: CASSIELGGPNSYNEQFF. The CDR3 DNA reads as TGTGCCAGTAGTATAGAGTTGGGGGGCCCGAACTCCTACAATGAGCAGTTCTTC.

Judged by abundance, this clone is medium-sized. The V gene is TRBV6-2 or TRBV6-3, the J gene TRBJ2-2; no definite D call. This CDR3 is built from 13 residues. The germline CDR1 and CDR2 sequences are MNHEY and SVGEGT. V was cut by 6 bases and J by 2 bases, with 7 bases left in between. CDR3 in amino acids: CASREDNTGELFF. The CDR3, as DNA: TGTGCCAGCAGAGAAGATAACACCGGGGAGCTGTTTTTT.

Worth noting for this clone: A much larger clone lies one base from this, so it may be a read error. This specimen includes other DNA sequences encoding the same CDR3. This chain joins TRBV11-2 and TRBJ2-7; D may be TRBD1 (5 bases). Looked up from germline, CDR1 is SGHAT and CDR2 is FQNNGV. The CDR3 covers 14 residues. This CDR3 reads CASSLTDNTYEQYF. CDR3 nucleotide sequence: TGTGCCAGCAGCTTAACGGACAACACCTACGAGCAGTATTTC.

This clone occurred many times. The chain carries TRBV19 and TRBJ2-1; TRBD2 agrees at 8 bases. Germline V gene sequence: CDR1 LNHDA, CDR2 SQIVND (reference sequence). The CDR3 loop spans 13 amino acids. The V segment lost 1 base and the J segment 9 bases; nucleotides outside the gene matches: 2. The CDR3 DNA reads as TGTGCCAGTAGTATAGTAGCGGGGACTGAGCAGTTCTTC. Translated, it gives CASSIVAGTEQFF.

This clone is deemed medium-sized. The chain is built from TRBV15 and TRBJ1-5; no firm D call. The CDR3 has 13 amino acids. V shed 1 base and J shed 3 bases, with 4 bases lying between them. Germline loops: CDR1 LNHNV, CDR2 YYDKDF (reference sequence). CDR3 nucleotide sequence: TGTGCCACCAGCAGAGGGGACAATCAGCCCCAGCATTTT. Protein: CATSRGDNQPQHF.

This clone rates as medium-sized. The chain joins TRBV20-1 to TRBJ2-1; 10 positions match TRBD2. The V segment lost 3 bases and the J segment 6 bases; nucleotides outside the gene matches: 11. The V gene's germline CDR1 is DFQATT and CDR2 SNEGSKA (reference sequence). The CDR3 runs 16 residues. Here the CDR3 reads CSARSKREGPFNEQFF. CDR3 coding DNA: TGCAGTGCTAGGAGTAAGCGGGAGGGCCCTTTCAATGAGCAGTTCTTC.

This clone was seen more than once but under ten times. The V gene is TRBV5-1, the J gene TRBJ2-7, with D possibly TRBD2 on 6 matching bases. V gave up 0 bases and J gave up 4 bases, with 11 bases separating them. Germline CDR1 SGHRS, CDR2 YFSETQ. The CDR3 spans 14 residues. The CDR3 region has the DNA TGCGCCAGCAGCTTGGACGGGAGACTTTACGAGCAGTACTTC. It translates to CASSLDGRLYEQYF.

This clone is labeled medium-sized. This sequence joins TRBV12-3 or TRBV12-4 and TRBJ1-3; D gene unclear. This CDR3 is built from 11 residues. V dropped 7 bases and J dropped 8 bases, with 9 bases sitting between them. The CDR3 nucleotides read TGTGCCAGCACCCCTGGGGACACCATATATTTT. It yields the protein CASTPGDTIYF.

This clone was seen many times. This CDR3 reads CASSFGPKSTGELFF. CDR3 bases: TGTGCCAGCAGCTTTGGACCGAAGTCCACCGGGGAGCTGTTTTTT. This sequence joins TRBV5-6 and TRBJ2-2; D ambiguous. The germline V gene has CDR1 SGHDT and CDR2 YYEEEE. This CDR3 has 15 amino acids. The ends were cut back, 2 bases at V and 4 bases at J, with 12 bases in the middle.